The next 32 T cell receptor beta chains were all read from a single sample in a study of blood T cell repertoires in COVID-19. The table came from immunoSEQ multiplex PCR; TCRdb's copy has only in-frame clones and leaves some out. Of around 110,000 clones listed, 70% to 75% are singletons. The sample was peripheral blood. These receptors all stem from a human donor with acute or convalescent COVID-19. The donor label of this sample is uncertain.

V is TRBV28 and J is TRBJ1-2, with no clear D. The CDR3 totals 15 residues. V was pared by 1 base and J by 2 bases, with 11 bases between. Germline CDR1 and CDR2: MDHEN and SYDVKM. The CDR3 DNA follows: TGTGCCAGCAGTTTATCCCATGTGACAAACTATGGCTACACCTTC. Encoded protein: CASSLSHVTNYGYTF.

The rearrangement joins TRBV3-1 (or the pseudogene TRBV3-2) to TRBJ1-4; possible D gene TRBD1, 6 bases. V was pared by 4 bases and J by 3 bases, with 9 bases between. The CDR3 consists of 14 residues. The germline V gene encodes CDR1 LGHDT and CDR2 YNNKEL (reference sequence). The CDR3 DNA sequence: TGTGCCAGCAGCCGCGGACAGCCTAATGAAAAACTGTTTTTT. Translated, it gives CASSRGQPNEKLFF.

The chain joins TRBV18 to TRBJ2-5; 9 nucleotides align to TRBD1. Trimming cost V 5 bases and J 5 bases; bases outside gene matches: 3. The V gene's germline CDR1 is KGHSH and CDR2 LQKENI. There are 13 residues in the CDR3. In nucleotides, the CDR3 is TGTGCCAGCTCATCCGGACAGGGGGAGACCCAGTACTTC. As protein: CASSSGQGETQYF. The full variable domain, in which reference TRBV18 and TRBJ2-5 provide the parts outside the CDR3, is NAGVMQNPRHLVRRRGQEARLRCSPMKGHSHVYWYRQLPEEGLKFMVYLQKENIIDESGMPKERFSAEFPKEGPSILRIQQVVRGDSAAYFCASSSGQGETQYFGPGTRLLVL.

V usage is TRBV11-1 and J usage is TRBJ2-1, with a weak D call TRBD2 (6 bases). Looked up from germline, CDR1 is SGHAT and CDR2 is FQDESV (reference sequence). V dropped 1 base and J dropped 1 base, with 8 bases sitting between them. This CDR3 spans 15 amino acids. As DNA, the CDR3 is TGTGCCAGCAGCTTAGGTCTAGCGTCCTACAATGAGCAGTTCTTC. It specifies CASSLGLASYNEQFF.

V usage is TRBV5-1 and J usage is TRBJ2-2, with D unresolved. The germline V gene has CDR1 SGHRS and CDR2 YFSETQ. With 0 bases removed from V and 9 bases from J, the gap between germline ends came to 9 bases. The CDR3 totals 13 residues. The chain's CDR3 is CASSLGPAWELFF. CDR3 in DNA: TGCGCCAGCAGCTTGGGGCCAGCGTGGGAGCTGTTTTTT. Full variable domain (rest looked up from reference TRBV5-1 and TRBJ2-2): KAGVTQTPRYLIKTRGQQVTLSCSPISGHRSVSWYQQTPGQGLQFLFEYFSETQRNKGNFPGRFSGRQFSNSRSEMNVSTLELGDSALYLCASSLGPAWELFFGEGSRLTVL.

This chain uses TRBV5-1 with TRBJ1-5; 11 bases line up with TRBD1. The junction had 3 bases not matched to a gene; V was cut back by 0 bases and J by 7 bases. There are 15 residues in the CDR3. Germline CDR1 SGHRS, CDR2 YFSETQ. The CDR3 sequence: CASSLGTGGGQPQHF. The CDR3 DNA is TGCGCCAGCAGCTTGGGGACAGGGGGCGGGCAGCCCCAGCATTTT.

CDR3: CASSIKEETQYF. In nucleotides, the CDR3 is TGTGCCAGCAGTATCAAGGAGGAGACCCAGTACTTC. The chain employs TRBV28 and TRBJ2-5, with D hard to call. Per the germline V gene, CDR1 is MDHEN and CDR2 is SYDVKM. V was trimmed by 5 bases and J by 5 bases, leaving 9 bases between them. This CDR3 spans 12 amino acids.

The chain carries TRBV5-4 and TRBJ2-3, with TRBD1 matching 9 bases. V was pared by 0 bases and J by 1 base, with 0 bases of the junction left unmatched. The CDR3 has 15 residues. CDR1 and CDR2 (germline): SGHNT, YYREEE (reference sequence). The CDR3 DNA sequence: TGTGCCAGCAGCTTGGGGACAGGGGGCACAGATACGCAGTATTTT. Its translation: CASSLGTGGTDTQYF.

The gene calls are TRBV5-6 and TRBJ2-2; 8 nucleotides agree with TRBD1. Looked up from germline, CDR1 is SGHDT and CDR2 is YYEEEE. V lost 3 bases, J lost 7 bases, and 5 bases stayed unmatched. This CDR3 has 14 residues. The CDR3 sequence is CASSSRGPDGELFF. CDR3 DNA sequence: TGTGCCAGCAGCTCCAGGGGGCCGGACGGGGAGCTGTTTTTT.

This clone occurred a few times. The gene calls are TRBV7-2 and TRBJ1-5; 7 nucleotides align to TRBD1. The CDR3 consists of 16 residues. V shed 5 bases, J shed 3 bases, and the junction held 10 bases outside the gene matches. The V gene's germline CDR1 is SGHTA and CDR2 FQGNSA. In nucleotides, the CDR3 is TGTGCCAGCAGCCTCAAGACAGGGAGGATCAATCAGCCCCAGCATTTT. As protein: CASSLKTGRINQPQHF.

The CDR3 nucleotides are TGTGCCAGTAGTCCCACAGGGCGCTCCTTGGGCTACACCTTC. Amino acids: CASSPTGRSLGYTF. The chain uses TRBV19 and TRBJ1-2, with D possibly being TRBD1 (6 bases). Germline V gives CDR1 LNHDA, CDR2 SQIVND (reference sequence). The CDR3 sequence is 14 residues long. Trimming stripped 5 bases from V and 8 bases from J, with 18 bases between.

This clone was seen more than once but under ten times. The chain carries TRBV10-3 and TRBJ1-1; no firm D call. CDR1 is ENHRY, CDR2 SYGVKD, per germline. This CDR3 has 15 residues. V was pared by 1 base and J by 0 bases, with 9 bases between. The CDR3 DNA follows: TGTGCCATCAGTGAGTACGGCGGAATGAACACTGAAGCTTTCTTT. Protein product: CAISEYGGMNTEAFF.

J is TRBJ1-5 and V is TRBV3-1 (or the pseudogene TRBV3-2); possible D gene TRBD1, 5 bases. Germline assignment: CDR1 LGHDT and CDR2 YNNKEL (reference sequence). V was trimmed by 3 bases and J by 7 bases, leaving 19 bases between them. The CDR3 covers 16 residues. CDR3 in DNA: TGTGCCAGCAGCCATTCCCTTCAGGGCTCGTACCAGCCCCAGCATTTT. Translated: CASSHSLQGSYQPQHF.

This rearrangement joins TRBV19 to TRBJ1-2, with 8 nucleotides matching TRBD1. The junction had 5 bases not matched to a gene; V was cut back by 5 bases and J by 3 bases. Germline assignment: CDR1 LNHDA and CDR2 SQIVND (reference sequence). The CDR3 runs 14 residues. The DNA of the CDR3 is TGTGCCAGTAGTTGGACAGGGCGGGACTATGGCTACACCTTC. Its translation: CASSWTGRDYGYTF.

In DNA form, the CDR3 reads TGTGCCAGCAGTGAATATCCCGTGACACTACTAGACAATTCACCCCTCCACTTT. The encoded protein is CASSEYPVTLLDNSPLHF. The chain carries TRBV6-1 and TRBJ1-6, with no clear D. This CDR3 spans 18 amino acids. Germline CDR1 is MNHNS and CDR2 is SASEGT. V was clipped by 2 bases and J by 7 bases, with 21 bases between them.

This clone was observed a single time. The V gene is TRBV27, the J gene TRBJ2-1, with TRBD2 matching 8 bases. CDR1 is MNHEY and CDR2 is SMNVEV in the germline V gene (reference sequence). The CDR3 length is 17 residues. Trimming removed 7 bases from V and 6 bases from J; junction bases left unmatched: 17. The CDR3, as DNA: TGTGCCAGCACCCAAGGGTTAGCGGGGCACCGCTTCAATGAGCAGTTCTTC. This translates into CASTQGLAGHRFNEQFF.

The genes are TRBV2 and TRBJ1-6, with D possibly TRBD1 on 5 matching bases. Germline lookup yields CDR1 SNHLY and CDR2 FYNNEI. This CDR3 is 16 amino acids long. Trimming stripped 6 bases from V and 3 bases from J, with 15 bases between. The CDR3 DNA follows: TGTGCCAGCAGACCGGGGGTCGGGTTCTATAATTCACCCCTCCACTTT. This encodes CASRPGVGFYNSPLHF.

This clone was recorded at least ten times. The gene calls are TRBV2 and TRBJ2-3, with a weak D call TRBD2 (6 bases). This CDR3 has 16 amino acids. The V gene lost 5 bases and the J gene lost 2 bases, with 17 bases spanning the gap. Germline CDR1 and CDR2: SNHLY and FYNNEI. The CDR3 loop reads CASSRDSQPTTDTQYF. CDR3 in DNA: TGTGCCAGCAGTCGGGACTCCCAACCCACCACAGATACGCAGTATTTT.

The chain uses TRBV29-1 and TRBJ2-5; D is uncertain. This CDR3 has 12 amino acids. Germline V lookup: CDR1 SQVTM, CDR2 ANQGSEA. V lost 6 bases and J lost 5, with 13 bases in between. The chain's CDR3 is CSVARLGETQYF. CDR3 sequence (DNA): TGCAGCGTCGCCAGGCTTGGGGAGACCCAGTACTTC.

The rearrangement joins TRBV20-1 to TRBJ2-1, with a weak D call TRBD2 (6 bases). The germline V gene has CDR1 DFQATT and CDR2 SNEGSKA (reference sequence). V shed 6 bases and J shed 10 bases, with 13 bases lying between them. This CDR3 is 11 amino acids long. CDR3 sequence reads: CSAQSGGEQFF. The CDR3 coding sequence is TGCAGTGCCCAATCCGGGGGAGAGCAGTTCTTC.

The chain employs TRBV6-1 and TRBJ1-6, with D possibly matching TRBD1 (6 bases). CDR3 length: 17 residues. The V and J ends lost 4 bases and 5 bases respectively, with 18 bases between them. In germline, CDR1 is MNHNS, CDR2 SASEGT. CDR3 loop: CASSGFIGQPNNSPLHF. In DNA form, the CDR3 reads TGTGCCAGCAGTGGGTTTATAGGACAGCCCAATAATTCACCCCTCCACTTT.

The chain has TRBV7-9 and TRBJ2-5; D call uncertain. The germline V gene encodes CDR1 SEHNR and CDR2 FQNEAQ (reference sequence). The V and J ends lost 3 bases and 6 bases respectively, with 11 bases between them. The CDR3 length is 13 residues. The CDR3 DNA sequence: TGTGCCAGCAGCTTCAGCGATAGCCAGACCCAGTACTTC. Residues: CASSFSDSQTQYF.

This clone was seen only a few times. The genes are TRBV19 and TRBJ2-6; TRBD1 agrees at 7 bases. CDR3 size: 16 residues. Germline CDR1 LNHDA, CDR2 SQIVND (reference sequence). J gave up 4 bases and V 1 base, and 4 bases lay outside the gene matches. CDR3 coding DNA: TGTGCCAGTAGTATAGTTAGGGGGCTCGGGGCCAACGTCCTGACTTTC. Translation: CASSIVRGLGANVLTF. Based on the CDR3 plus reference TRBV19 and TRBJ2-6, the full variable domain is DGGITQSPKYLFRKEGQNVTLSCEQNLNHDAMYWYRQDPGQGLRLIYYSQIVNDFQKGDIAEGYSVSREKKESFPLTVTSAQKNPTAFYLCASSIVRGLGANVLTFGAGSRLTVL.

There are a few counts of this clone. The chain joins TRBV6-6 to TRBJ1-5; D unresolved. Per germline, CDR1 MNHNY and CDR2 SVGAGI (reference sequence). V dropped 9 bases and J dropped 2 bases, with 14 bases sitting between them. The length of the CDR3 is 14 residues. CDR3 nucleotides: TGTGCCAGTGTGAACAGTTTAGGCAATCAGCCCCAGCATTTT. As protein: CASVNSLGNQPQHF.

The chain employs TRBV4-1 and TRBJ1-2; 10 bases fit TRBD1. Germline CDR1 is MGHRA and CDR2 is YSYEKL. V trimming: 2 bases; J trimming: 8 bases; junction bases outside the gene matches: 8. This CDR3 contains 15 residues. The CDR3 DNA reads TGCGCCAGCAGCCAACCGGGACAGGGGACGGGCGGCTACACCTTC. Its translation is CASSQPGQGTGGYTF.

The gene calls are TRBV3-1 (or the pseudogene TRBV3-2) and TRBJ2-7, with 11 nucleotides matching TRBD2. CDR1 is LGHDT, CDR2 YNNKEL, per germline (reference sequence). Trimming cost V 4 bases and J 6 bases; bases outside gene matches: 17. There are 18 residues in the CDR3. This CDR3 reads CASSPTRGGLAGGREQYF. CDR3 in DNA: TGTGCCAGCAGCCCCACCCGGGGGGGCTTAGCGGGGGGGCGCGAGCAGTACTTC.

The V and J genes are TRBV7-9 and TRBJ2-5; D gene ambiguous. The CDR3 contains 15 residues. Germline V gene lookup returns CDR1 SEHNR and CDR2 FQNEAQ (reference sequence). V shed 2 bases and J shed 1 base, with 11 bases lying between them. The CDR3 loop reads CASSLQVFFQETQYF. The CDR3 DNA reads as TGTGCCAGCAGCTTACAGGTCTTTTTCCAAGAGACCCAGTACTTC. Complete variable domain (other parts from reference TRBV7-9 and TRBJ2-5): DTGVSQNPRHKITKRGQNVTFRCDPISEHNRLYWYRQTLGQGPEFLTYFQNEAQLEKSRLLSDRFSAERPKGSFSTLEIQRTEQGDSAMYLCASSLQVFFQETQYFGPGTRLLVL.

The V and J genes are TRBV7-2 and TRBJ2-2, with 7 bases matching TRBD2. The V gene end was trimmed by 5 bases and the J gene end by 0 bases; junction bases not matched to a gene: 6. In germline, CDR1 is SGHTA, CDR2 FQGNSA. The CDR3 consists of 16 residues. CDR3 bases: TGTGCCAGCAGCAAGGGACGGGGGGCGAACACCGGGGAGCTGTTTTTT. Its protein is CASSKGRGANTGELFF.

CDR3 amino acids: CASSRGVNTEAFF. CDR3 sequence (DNA): TGTGCCAGCAGCCGGGGTGTGAACACTGAAGCTTTCTTT. The V gene is TRBV6-5, the J gene TRBJ1-1; D ambiguous. This CDR3 is built from 13 residues. V lost 6 bases and J lost 0, with 8 bases in between. Germline lookup yields CDR1 MNHEY and CDR2 SVGAGI.

The chain carries TRBV10-2 and TRBJ2-1; 9 bases are a match to TRBD2. This CDR3 is built from 14 residues. The J segment lost 4 bases and the V segment lost 9 bases, leaving 7 bases of the junction unmatched. Per germline, CDR1 WSHSY and CDR2 SAAADI. The CDR3 protein is CASSGLARYNEQFF. The DNA for the CDR3 is TGCGCCAGTTCCGGACTAGCGAGGTACAATGAGCAGTTCTTC.

The genes are TRBV28 and TRBJ1-2; TRBD1 might be the D (5 bases). Germline V gene data show CDR1 as MDHEN and CDR2 as SYDVKM. The CDR3 covers 13 residues. Trimming removed 8 bases from V and 8 bases from J, with 18 bases in between. CDR3 sequence (DNA): TGTGCCAGCCGAGGCGGGGCCAGAGAGGGCTACACCTTC. Translation gives CASRGGAREGYTF.

The V call is TRBV5-6, the J call TRBJ2-7, with TRBD1 matching 7 bases. The germline CDR1 and CDR2 sequences are SGHDT and YYEEEE. The CDR3 is 15 amino acids. After removal of 4 bases from V and 0 bases from J, the junction contained 7 bases not matched to a gene. The CDR3 protein is CASSLKGQHSYEQYF. CDR3 nucleotides: TGTGCCAGCAGCCTAAAGGGACAGCACTCCTACGAGCAGTACTTC.